These T cell receptor beta chains were read from a single sample in a study of T-cell reconstitution after alpha-beta-depleted transplantation in children. A single record per CDR3 protein comes from TCRdb applying MiXCR to the PCR reads. The data contain nearly 400,000 distinct CDR3 sequences, approximately 20% of them singletons. This material consisted of PBMCs from the stem cell graft donor, taken from the stem cell graft. The receptors were gathered from a human donor who donated a stem cell graft to a child with acute myeloid leukemia. Both conserved end residues are part of each CDR3. The D gene is left open where the match is weak. Clone size, where shown, is once, few, many, or a class for clones that have expanded.

>-|TRBV7-9|TRBJ2-1|TRBD2
TGTGCCAGCAGCCTAGCGGGAGGGACTGAGCAGTTCTTC
CASSLAGGTEQFF
>-|TRBV4-1|TRBJ2-7|TRBD1
TGCGCCAGCAGCCAAGATTGGACAGGGGGTCCCTACGAGCAGTACTTC
CASSQDWTGGPYEQYF
>-|TRBV12-3/TRBV12-4|TRBJ1-1|TRBD1
TGTGCCAGCAGTTCGGGGACAGCTGAAGCTTTCTTT
CASSSGTAEAFF
>few|TRBV30|TRBJ2-7|TRBD1
TGTGCCTGGAGTGCACCCCTGATGGGACAGCTCTACGAGCAGTACTTC
CAWSAPLMGQLYEQYF
>-|TRBV28|TRBJ2-7|TRBD1
TGTGCCAGCAGTCACTGGACAGGTACCCCCAGGATGGAATCGGGTACGTCCTACGAGCAGTACTTC
CASSHWTGTPRMESGTSYEQYF
>many|TRBV10-3|TRBJ1-2|TRBD1
TGTGCCATCAATCGAGGACAGGCCAACTATGGCTACACCTTC
CAINRGQANYGYTF
>-|TRBV7-2|TRBJ2-5|-
TGTGCCAGCAGCCCGAGGACCAGAAGTATCCAAGAGACCCAGTACTTC
CASSPRTRSIQETQYF
>many|TRBV29-1|TRBJ2-1|-
TGCAGCGTTGGTTGGCGACAGAGCTCCTACAATGAGCAGTTCTTC
CSVGWRQSSYNEQFF
>-|TRBV28|TRBJ2-7|-
TGTGCCAGCAGAAACAAGATACCTGCGTACACCTACGAGCAGTACTTC
CASRNKIPAYTYEQYF
>-|TRBV7-9|TRBJ2-6|-
TGTGCCAGCAGCTCTAACCCCTCTGGGGCCAACGTCCTGACTTTC
CASSSNPSGANVLTF
>many|TRBV12-3/TRBV12-4|TRBJ2-7|-
TGTGCCAGCAGAGAAAAGACTGCTACCACCTACGAGCAGTACTTC
CASREKTATTYEQYF
>-|TRBV11-1|TRBJ1-6|TRBD1
TGTGCCAGCAGCCTCCCCCGGACAGGGAATTCACCCCTCCACTTT
CASSLPRTGNSPLHF
>few|TRBV3-1|TRBJ2-6|TRBD2
TGTGCCAGCAGCCACCGCTTTCTCCGACTAGCGGGCTCCTCTGGGGCCAACGTCCTGACTTTC
CASSHRFLRLAGSSGANVLTF
>many|TRBV29-1|TRBJ1-3|TRBD1
TGCAGCGTTGAGGGTCAGGGGGTAGGAAACACCATATATTTT
CSVEGQGVGNTIYF
>-|TRBV19|TRBJ1-3|-
TGTGCCAGTAGTACGGCAGCTACCCCTGGCGCTGGAAACACCATATATTTT
CASSTAATPGAGNTIYF
>-|TRBV29-1|TRBJ2-2|TRBD1
TGCAGCGCCCTGGGACAGGGCTTTGGGGCCGGGGAGCTGTTTTTT
CSALGQGFGAGELFF
>few|TRBV6-5|TRBJ1-2|TRBD1
TGTGCCAGCAGCCCCACCGACAGGGGCTTCGGCTACACCTTC
CASSPTDRGFGYTF
>few|TRBV24-1|TRBJ2-1|-
TGTGCCACCAGTAACTCCAATGAGCAGTTCTTC
CATSNSNEQFF
>many|TRBV20-1|TRBJ1-5|-
TGCAGTGCCGACGGTGATTCCCAAGGGTCCCAGCATTTT
CSADGDSQGSQHF
>-|TRBV20-1|TRBJ2-7|TRBD1
TGCAGTGCTCGAGGGACAGATTCCTACGAGCAGTACTTC
CSARGTDSYEQYF
>many|TRBV7-8|TRBJ1-5|-
TGTGCCAGCAGCTCCAATACAGGCAATCAGCCCCAGCATTTT
CASSSNTGNQPQHF
>-|TRBV9|TRBJ1-2|-
TGTGCCAGCAGCGTGAATCCGGGACGGCCTAACTATGGCTACACCTTC
CASSVNPGRPNYGYTF
>-|TRBV7-9|TRBJ1-2|-
TGTGCCAGCAGCTTAGTGCAGGGGCATGGCTACACCTTC
CASSLVQGHGYTF
>few|TRBV7-6|TRBJ2-7|-
TGTGCCAGCAGCTTAGTGTCCCACGAGCAGTACTTC
CASSLVSHEQYF
>few|TRBV6-1|TRBJ2-5|-
TGTGCCAGCAGTCCTCTTTCGGATCAAGAGACCCAGTACTTC
CASSPLSDQETQYF
>once|TRBV7-3|TRBJ2-3|TRBD1
TGTGCCAGCAGCCCCTGGACAGGGGCAGGCACAGATACGCAGTGTTTT
CASSPWTGAGTDTQCF
>few|TRBV20-1|TRBJ1-2|-
TGCAGTGCTAGCAAGGGGATGACAGCTGGCTACACCTTC
CSASKGMTAGYTF
>few|TRBV6-2/TRBV6-3|TRBJ2-3|TRBD2
TGTGCCAGCACCAGAAGCGGGACTTCAGATACGCAGTATTTT
CASTRSGTSDTQYF
>-|TRBV27|TRBJ2-2|-
TGTGCCAGCAGTCCCAAGACAGGAAAGACCGGGGAGCTGTTTTTT
CASSPKTGKTGELFF